This TCR beta chain was profiled in a study of T cell repertoires in cytomegalovirus infection. This clonotype came up many times. Trimming shortened V by 8 bases and J by 5 bases, and 22 bases separated the two germline ends. This CDR3 region has 17 residues. Germline V gene lookup returns CDR1 SGHVS and CDR2 FNYEAQ. From the reads, TCRdb called clonotypes with MiXCR, one entry per CDR3 protein. The profile shows a few hundred thousand distinct CDR3 sequences, over 15% of them singletons. The chain carries TRBV7-6 and TRBJ1-6, with D possibly matching TRBD1 (6 bases). Sequenced input: PBMCs. This receptor was taken from a human donor in good health (CMV status not recorded). Some clones in this sample may be carry-over from other donors' samples. CDR3 sequence (DNA): TGTGCCAGCGCGATCGGGGGCGCGGCTATTAATAATTCACCCCTCCACTTT. Its protein product is CASAIGGAAINNSPLHF.